The source of this TCR beta chain is a study of identical twins. Study-wide findings and caveats: Sequences that were beta out-of-frame showed weaker excess twin sharing.

This CDR3 is built from 18 residues. Germline V gene data show CDR1 as SGHRS and CDR2 as YFSETQ. The junction had 16 bases not matched to a gene; V was cut back by 4 bases and J by 4 bases. This clonotype turned up a few times. The antigen remains unidentified. TCRdb independently ran MiXCR on the 5' RACE reads; one entry per CDR3 protein. The sample has 1.5 million to 2 million distinct CDR3 sequences, roughly a third seen once. Every donor was a healthy Caucasian. The chain employs TRBV5-1 and TRBJ2-3, with 9 bases lining up with TRBD2. The source of this sequence is a newborn girl in good health. Material: cord blood. The CDR3 reads CASSVYPRSGGSADTQYF. In DNA form, the CDR3 reads TGCGCCAGCAGCGTTTACCCCCGAAGCGGGGGGAGCGCAGATACGCAGTATTTT.